This TCR beta chain stems from a study of T cell repertoires in cytomegalovirus infection. The study, taken as a whole, reports: HLA-C-restricted TCR beta clonotypes specific for CMV led the ex vivo response.

Comment on this clonotype: What it recognizes is unknown.

Germline CDR1 is PRHDT and CDR2 is FYEKMQ (reference sequence). Trimming took 5 bases from V and 5 from J; bases not matched to a gene: 13. The length of the CDR3 is 16 residues. TCRdb reprocessed the reads via MiXCR and lists one record per CDR3 protein. The data hold about 230,000 distinct CDR3 sequences, with approximately 22% observed a single time. Sequenced: CD8+ T cells from PBMCs. This receptor was identified in a human donor in good health (CMV status not recorded). Some clones in this sample may be carry-over from other donors' samples. The rearrangement uses TRBV13 and TRBJ1-1; 8 bases line up with TRBD1. The CDR3 DNA follows: TGTGCCAGCAGCCAGGCAGGGGGCAGACGGGAGACTGAAGCTTTCTTT. This encodes CASSQAGGRRETEAFF.